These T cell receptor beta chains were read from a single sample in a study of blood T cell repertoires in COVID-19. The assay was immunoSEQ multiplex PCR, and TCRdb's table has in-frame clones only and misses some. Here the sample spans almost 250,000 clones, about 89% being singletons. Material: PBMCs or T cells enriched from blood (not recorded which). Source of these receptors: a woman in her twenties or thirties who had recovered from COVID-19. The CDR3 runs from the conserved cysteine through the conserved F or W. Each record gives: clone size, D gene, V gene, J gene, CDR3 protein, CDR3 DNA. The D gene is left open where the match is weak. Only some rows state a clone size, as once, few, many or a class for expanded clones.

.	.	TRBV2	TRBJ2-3	CASSLRETSTDTQYF	TGTGCCAGCAGTCTCAGAGAGACTAGCACAGATACGCAGTATTTT
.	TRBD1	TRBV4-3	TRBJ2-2	CASSDRGWGTGELFF	TGCGCCAGCAGTGACAGGGGATGGGGCACCGGGGAGCTGTTTTTT
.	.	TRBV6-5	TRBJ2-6	CASSRGELGANVLTF	TGTGCCAGCAGTCGCGGGGAGCTAGGGGCCAACGTCCTGACTTTC
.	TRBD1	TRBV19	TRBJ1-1	CASHGQGGTEAFF	TGTGCCAGCCATGGACAGGGGGGGACTGAAGCTTTCTTT
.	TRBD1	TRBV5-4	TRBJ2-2	CASSFRGGPGELFF	TGTGCCAGCAGCTTCCGAGGGGGCCCCGGGGAGCTGTTTTTT
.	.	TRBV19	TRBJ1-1	CASSIVHGSWDTEAFF	TGTGCCAGTAGTATCGTTCATGGGAGCTGGGACACTGAAGCTTTCTTT
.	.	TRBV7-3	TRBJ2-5	CASSFQGGQTQYF	TGTGCCAGCAGCTTTCAGGGGGGTCAGACCCAGTACTTC
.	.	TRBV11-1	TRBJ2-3	CASSAKQTLGTDTQYF	TGTGCCAGCAGCGCCAAACAAACCCTTGGCACAGATACGCAGTATTTT
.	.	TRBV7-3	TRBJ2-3	CASGSGYITDTQYF	TGTGCCAGCGGGAGCGGGTATATAACAGATACGCAGTATTTT
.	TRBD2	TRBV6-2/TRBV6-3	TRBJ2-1	CASSYSGTSVIEQFF	TGTGCCAGCAGTTACTCAGGTACTAGCGTAATTGAGCAGTTCTTC
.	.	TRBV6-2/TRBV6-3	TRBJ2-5	CASSYFAKTQYF	TGTGCCAGCAGTTATTTCGCGAAGACCCAGTACTTC
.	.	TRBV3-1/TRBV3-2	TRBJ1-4	CASSQVLNEKLFF	TGTGCCAGCAGCCAAGTTCTCAATGAAAAACTGTTTTTT
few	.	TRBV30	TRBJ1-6	CAWSVRSGDSPLHF	TGTGCCTGGAGTGTTAGGTCGGGGGATTCACCCCTCCACTTT